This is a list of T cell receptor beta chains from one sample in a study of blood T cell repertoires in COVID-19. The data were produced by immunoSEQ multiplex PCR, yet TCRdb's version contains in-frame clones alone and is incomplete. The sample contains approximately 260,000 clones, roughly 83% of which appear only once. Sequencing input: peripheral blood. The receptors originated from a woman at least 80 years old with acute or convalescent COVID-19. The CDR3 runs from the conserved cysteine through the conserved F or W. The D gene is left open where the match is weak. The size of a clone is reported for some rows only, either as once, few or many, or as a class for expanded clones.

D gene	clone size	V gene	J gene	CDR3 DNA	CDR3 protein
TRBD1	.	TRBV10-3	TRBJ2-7	TGTGCCATCAGTGAAAATACAGGGGGCGGCGGGTACGAGCAGTACTTC	CAISENTGGGGYEQYF
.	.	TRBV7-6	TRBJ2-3	TGTGCCAGCAGCTTAGGGATGGGGACTTCCATATTCACAGATACGCAGTATTTT	CASSLGMGTSIFTDTQYF
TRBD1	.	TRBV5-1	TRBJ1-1	TGCGCCAGCAGCCCGACGACAGGGAGGACTGAAGCTTTCTTT	CASSPTTGRTEAFF
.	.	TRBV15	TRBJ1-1	TGTGCCACCAGCAGAGATAGGGCGGAGGCGGGCACTGAAGCTTTCTTT	CATSRDRAEAGTEAFF
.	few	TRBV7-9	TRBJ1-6	TGTGCCAGTGCGGGGGGACTTAATTCACCCCTCCACTTT	CASAGGLNSPLHF
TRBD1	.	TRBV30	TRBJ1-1	TGTGCCTGGAGTGGGGACAGGGGGCGTCGGACTGAAGCTTTCTTT	CAWSGDRGRRTEAFF
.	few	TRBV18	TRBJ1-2	TGTGCCAGCTCACCTGTAGGAGGAGGAGGCTACACCTTC	CASSPVGGGGYTF
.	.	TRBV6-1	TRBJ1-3	TGTGCCAGCAGTGACCTCTCTGGAAACACCATATATTTT	CASSDLSGNTIYF
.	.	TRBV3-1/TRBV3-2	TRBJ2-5	TGTGCCAGCAGCCAAGAGGGGCGGGGCCAAGAGACCCAGTACTTC	CASSQEGRGQETQYF
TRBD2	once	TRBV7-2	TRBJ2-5	TGTGCCAGCAGCACGGGGACTAGCGGGGGGGGTTATGAGACCCAGTACTTC	CASSTGTSGGGYETQYF
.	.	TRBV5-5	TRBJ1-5	TGTGCCAGCAGCCCTATCGGAGGGGAAGACGGCAATCAGCCCCAGCATTTT	CASSPIGGEDGNQPQHF
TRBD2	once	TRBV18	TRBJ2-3	TGTGCCAGCTCACAGACTAGCGGAAACACAGATACGCAGTATTTT	CASSQTSGNTDTQYF
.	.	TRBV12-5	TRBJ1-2	TGTGCTAGTGGTTCTGACAAGAACTATGGCTACACCTTC	CASGSDKNYGYTF
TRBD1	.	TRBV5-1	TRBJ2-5	TGCGCCAGCAGCTTGATCGGCAGGGGGAACCAAGAGACCCAGTACTTC	CASSLIGRGNQETQYF
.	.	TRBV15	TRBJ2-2	TGTGCCACCAGCGGGTTGAAGGGGTTTGCCGGGGAGCTGTTTTTT	CATSGLKGFAGELFF
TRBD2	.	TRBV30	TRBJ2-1	TGTGCCTGGAGTGGCCTTGGCGGGGGGGCACAAAGGATCTTCTTC	CAWSGLGGGAQRIFF
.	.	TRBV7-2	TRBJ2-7	TGTGCCAGCAGCTTAGGCCTCCCGGGGAACTACGAGCAGTACTTC	CASSLGLPGNYEQYF